The 14 T cell receptor beta chains given below trace back to one sample, sequenced in a study of blood T cell repertoires in COVID-19. The method was immunoSEQ multiplex PCR; TCRdb's version includes in-frame clones alone and lacks a portion of them. The sample carries some 120,000 clones, roughly 90% recorded once. The sample consisted of peripheral blood. These receptors came from a man aged 45-60 years with acute or convalescent COVID-19.

The rearrangement joins TRBV4-1 to TRBJ2-7; 10 positions match TRBD1. The CDR3 is made up of 15 amino acids. V lost 0 bases and J lost 4; bases outside the gene matches: 3. In germline, CDR1 is MGHRA, CDR2 YSYEKL. The CDR3 loop reads CASSQEGQGRYEQYF. CDR3 nucleotides: TGCGCCAGCAGCCAAGAGGGACAGGGGAGATACGAGCAGTACTTC.

This chain connects TRBV12-3 or TRBV12-4 to TRBJ2-1; unclear D gene. The CDR3 contains 13 residues. The V gene lost 7 bases and the J gene lost 10 bases, with 17 bases spanning the gap. The CDR3 DNA is TGTGCCAGCACCACTCCAGGCATCCGCGAGCAGTTCTTC. It encodes CASTTPGIREQFF.

This clone was counted once. The genes are TRBV5-5 and TRBJ2-2; TRBD2 agrees at 9 bases. The CDR3 covers 17 residues. J lost 7 bases, V lost 0 bases, and 10 bases had no gene match. Looked up from germline, CDR1 is SGHKS and CDR2 is YYEKEE (reference sequence). The CDR3 region has the DNA TGTGCCAGCAGCTTGGTGGGGACTAGCATCGTAGGCGGGGAGCTGTTTTTT. This sequence encodes CASSLVGTSIVGGELFF.

The chain links TRBV18 to TRBJ1-4; D not resolved. Trimming removed 4 bases at V and 2 bases at J, with 8 bases between. This CDR3 has 14 amino acids. Germline CDR1 is KGHSH and CDR2 is LQKENI. CDR3 sequence reads: CASSRTETNEKLFF. CDR3 bases: TGTGCCAGCTCACGCACTGAGACTAATGAAAAACTGTTTTTT.

V and J are TRBV11-2 and TRBJ1-2; D might be TRBD1 (5 bases). Per germline, CDR1 SGHAT and CDR2 FQNNGV. The CDR3 contains 15 residues. V was shortened by 5 bases and J by 3 bases, with 16 bases between the two germline ends. The CDR3 reads CASSTTPQGYYGYTF. As DNA, the CDR3 is TGTGCCAGCAGCACGACACCCCAGGGCTACTATGGCTACACCTTC. The full variable domain, its missing parts supplied by reference TRBV11-2 and TRBJ1-2, is EAGVAQSPRYKIIEKRQSVAFWCNPISGHATLYWYQQILGQGPKLLIQFQNNGVVDDSQLPKDRFSAERLKGVDSTLKIQPAKLEDSAVYLCASSTTPQGYYGYTFGSGTRLTVV.

The rearrangement uses TRBV14 and TRBJ2-3; possible D gene TRBD2, 6 bases. V lost 3 bases and J lost 6, with 19 bases in between. The CDR3 spans 16 residues. CDR1 SGHDN and CDR2 FVKESK come from the germline V gene. CDR3 DNA sequence: TGTGCCAGCAGCCACCATCGGGACTTATGGGGGGATACGCAGTATTTT. Translated, it gives CASSHHRDLWGDTQYF.

The CDR3 bases are TGTGCCAGCAGCCGAACCGACAGTAGCTCTGGAAACACCATATATTTT. It is translated as CASSRTDSSSGNTIYF. This chain joins TRBV5-6 and TRBJ1-3; TRBD1 is a possible D gene (5 bases). Looked up from germline, CDR1 is SGHDT and CDR2 is YYEEEE. V lost 4 bases and J 0 bases, leaving 14 bases between the germline ends. The CDR3 has 16 residues. The full variable domain, its missing parts supplied by reference TRBV5-6 and TRBJ1-3, is DAGVTQSPTHLIKTRGQQVTLRCSPKSGHDTVSWYQQALGQGPQFIFQYYEEEERQRGNFPDRFSGHQFPNYSSELNVNALLLGDSALYLCASSRTDSSSGNTIYFGEGSWLTVV.

The chain combines TRBV29-1 with TRBJ1-1; 7 bases are a match to TRBD1. This CDR3 spans 16 amino acids. Germline CDR1 is SQVTM and CDR2 is ANQGSEA. V was clipped by 4 bases and J by 1 base; unmatched bases: 12. The CDR3 region is CSVVDRHNSGNTEAFF. CDR3 coding DNA: TGCAGCGTTGTGGACAGGCACAACTCGGGGAACACTGAAGCTTTCTTT.

The genes are TRBV11-2 and TRBJ2-5; the D gene is possibly TRBD2 (6 bases). V shed 1 base and J shed 5 bases, with 17 bases lying between them. Germline V gene sequence: CDR1 SGHAT, CDR2 FQNNGV. The CDR3 runs to 16 residues. CDR3 sequence: CASSLGFGRSSETQYF. DNA for the CDR3: TGTGCCAGCAGCTTAGGATTCGGGAGAAGTAGTGAGACCCAGTACTTC.

The chain has TRBV9 and TRBJ2-7; D unresolved. The CDR3 runs 15 residues. In germline, CDR1 is SGDLS, CDR2 YYNGEE. V lost 3 bases, J lost 4 bases, and 17 bases lay in between. The CDR3 spells CASSAEDGLTYEQYF. As DNA, the CDR3 is TGTGCCAGCAGCGCTGAAGATGGGTTGACATACGAGCAGTACTTC.

The chain carries TRBV5-4 and TRBJ2-1; weak D call: TRBD2 (6 bases). The CDR3 runs 14 residues. Per germline, CDR1 SGHNT and CDR2 YYREEE (reference sequence). V lost 5 bases and J lost 2, with 11 bases in between. CDR3 loop: CASRTAGTYNEQFF. The CDR3 nucleotides are TGTGCCAGCAGGACCGCGGGAACCTACAATGAGCAGTTCTTC.

The chain recombines TRBV5-1 with TRBJ1-3, with D maybe TRBD1 (5 bases). This CDR3 has 16 residues. The germline V gene has CDR1 SGHRS and CDR2 YFSETQ. Trimming took 0 bases from V and 0 from J, leaving 10 bases between them. CDR3 nucleotides: TGCGCCAGCAGCTTGGTCGGGGGACTCTCTGGAAACACCATATATTTT. This codes for CASSLVGGLSGNTIYF.

This clone was counted a single time. V usage is TRBV5-5 and J usage is TRBJ2-1; TRBD1 matches 7 bases. The V gene's germline CDR1 is SGHKS and CDR2 YYEKEE (reference sequence). The CDR3 extends over 17 amino acids. V lost 1 base and J lost 2; bases outside the gene matches: 9. The CDR3 nucleotides read TGTGCCAGCAGCTTGAGGGTAGGGACAGATCCCTACAATGAGCAGTTCTTC. Its translation is CASSLRVGTDPYNEQFF.

The V call is TRBV6-2 or TRBV6-3, the J call TRBJ1-5, with 10 bases matching TRBD1. CDR3 length equals 18 residues. V gave up 2 bases and J gave up 3 bases; unmatched junction bases: 10. In germline, CDR1 is MNHEY, CDR2 SVGEGT. CDR3 amino acids: CASSYPTKGQGSNQPQHF. In nucleotides, the CDR3 is TGTGCCAGCAGTTACCCCACCAAGGGACAGGGGTCCAATCAGCCCCAGCATTTT.